The 9 T cell receptor beta chains presented below share a single source sample, sequenced in a study of blood T cell repertoires in COVID-19. Assay: immunoSEQ multiplex PCR; the TCRdb copy retains only in-frame clones and omits some. The sample consists of some 41,000 clones, 82% of them appearing once. Material: peripheral blood. These receptors were collected from a woman aged 65 to 85 with acute or convalescent COVID-19.

V usage is TRBV24-1 and J usage is TRBJ2-1, with 15 nucleotides matching TRBD2. Trimming removed 3 bases from V and 10 bases from J; junction bases left unmatched: 3. The CDR3 is 15 amino acids. Germline V gene sequence: CDR1 KGHDR, CDR2 SFDVKD. The CDR3 sequence: CATSDAGTSGREQFF. In DNA, the CDR3 is TGTGCCACCAGTGATGCAGGGACTAGCGGGAGGGAGCAGTTCTTC.

The J gene is TRBJ1-2, the V gene TRBV7-9; TRBD1 aligns across 7 bases. The CDR3 runs to 13 residues. Germline CDR1 is SEHNR and CDR2 is FQNEAQ (reference sequence). Trimming removed 5 bases from V and 7 bases from J; junction bases left unmatched: 7. The CDR3 sequence is CASSLQGIAGYTF. The CDR3 DNA sequence: TGTGCCAGCAGCCTACAGGGGATTGCTGGCTACACCTTC.

As DNA, the CDR3 is TGTGCCAGAGACAGGGGAGCTAACTATGGCTACACCTTC. The encoded protein is CARDRGANYGYTF. The gene calls are TRBV30 and TRBJ1-2, with 8 bases aligning to TRBD1. The trim removed 8 bases at V and 0 bases at J, leaving 5 bases unmatched. The CDR3 spans 13 residues. Per germline, CDR1 GTSNPN and CDR2 SVGIG (reference sequence).

This clone was counted a single time. The rearrangement uses TRBV5-5 and TRBJ2-5; tentative D call: TRBD1 (6 bases). This CDR3 has 17 amino acids. V lost 4 bases to trimming and J lost 5 bases, with 24 bases between them. Looked up from germline, CDR1 is SGHKS and CDR2 is YYEKEE (reference sequence). The CDR3 loop reads CASSEYLGTPKGETQYF. The CDR3 DNA reads TGTGCCAGCAGCGAGTACCTAGGGACACCAAAGGGGGAGACCCAGTACTTC.

The gene calls are TRBV19 and TRBJ2-3, with 9 bases aligning to TRBD2. From germline, CDR1 is LNHDA and CDR2 SQIVND (reference sequence). CDR3 size: 14 residues. J was trimmed by 1 base and V by 9 bases; bases with no gene match: 5. CDR3 coding DNA: TGTGCCAGACCTAGCGGGACCCGCACAGATACGCAGTATTTT. Its protein product is CARPSGTRTDTQYF.

There are a few counts of this clone. The rearrangement links TRBV5-4 to TRBJ1-1; possible D gene TRBD1, 6 bases. Deletions cut 0 bases from V and 3 bases from J, with 6 bases between. The CDR3 covers 13 residues. From germline, CDR1 is SGHNT and CDR2 YYREEE (reference sequence). The CDR3 DNA reads as TGTGCCAGCAGCTTGGACAGGGACACTGAAGCTTTCTTT. Protein sequence: CASSLDRDTEAFF.

This rearrangement joins TRBV18 to TRBJ1-4; TRBD1 aligns across 7 bases. The junction had 20 bases not matched to a gene; V was cut back by 6 bases and J by 7 bases. This CDR3 spans 18 amino acids. In germline, CDR1 is KGHSH, CDR2 LQKENI. CDR3 protein: CASSPDRAPSILREKLFF. In nucleotides, the CDR3 is TGTGCCAGCTCGCCCGACAGGGCCCCATCCATTCTCCGTGAAAAACTGTTTTTT.

This clone was recorded a few times. A read error may account for a junction end that differs from germline. The V call is TRBV10-3, the J call TRBJ2-7; 12 bases fit TRBD2. Germline V CDR1 and CDR2: ENHRY, SYGVKD. The CDR3 length is 16 residues. The CDR3 region is CAISEEGLAGSHEQYF. CDR3 DNA sequence: TGTGCCATCAGTGAGGAGGGACTAGCGGGCTCCCACGAGCAGTACTTC.

The CDR3 loop reads CASSFSLAIGGTDTQYF. DNA of the CDR3: TGTGCCAGCAGCTTTTCCCTAGCTATCGGGGGTACAGATACGCAGTATTTT. The rearrangement joins TRBV7-2 to TRBJ2-3; TRBD2 might be the D (6 bases). The V and J ends lost 3 bases and 3 bases respectively, with 19 bases between them. Per the germline V gene, CDR1 is SGHTA and CDR2 is FQGNSA. CDR3 length: 17 amino acids.